The 8 T cell receptor beta chains given below trace back to one sample, sequenced in a study of beta chain features in type 1 diabetes. General study findings and limits: A moderate, significant TCRB CDR3 shortening appeared in type 1 diabetes across four CD4+ subsets.

Their specific antigens are unknown. Investigators reverse transcribed all isolated RNA, so they sequenced expressed TCRB transcripts. This table comes from immunoSEQ multiplex PCR, and its TCRdb copy is limited to in-frame clones, with some not included. The repertoire includes under 300,000 clones, around 13% of them detected once, and roughly 0.02% sits in the top ten. The sample taken for sequencing was naive CD4+ T cells from blood. The receptors derive from a man younger than 40 with type 1 diabetes.

The chain carries TRBV10-2 and TRBJ2-3; TRBD2 matches 11 bases. The trim removed 9 bases at V and 3 bases at J, leaving 2 bases unmatched. Looked up from germline, CDR1 is WSHSY and CDR2 is SAAADI. The CDR3 runs 13 residues. CDR3 region: CARGTSGTDTQYF. Here the CDR3 DNA reads TGCGCCAGAGGGACTAGCGGAACAGATACGCAGTATTTT.

The chain joins TRBV5-1 to TRBJ1-1; 7 bases align to TRBD1. The germline V gene encodes CDR1 SGHRS and CDR2 YFSETQ. The CDR3 runs 14 residues. V was clipped by 4 bases and J by 2 bases; unmatched bases: 5. The CDR3: CASSLQGDNTEAFF. The CDR3 DNA sequence: TGCGCCAGCAGCCTCCAGGGGGACAACACTGAAGCTTTCTTT.

The gene calls are TRBV5-1 and TRBJ2-3; the D is unclear. V was shortened by 2 bases and J by 2 bases, with 9 bases between the two germline ends. The CDR3 is 14 amino acids. Germline assignment: CDR1 SGHRS and CDR2 YFSETQ. CDR3 loop: CASSFSQATDTQYF. The CDR3 nucleotides are TGCGCCAGCAGCTTTTCCCAGGCCACAGATACGCAGTATTTT. Filled out from reference TRBV5-1 and TRBJ2-3, the complete variable domain reads KAGVTQTPRYLIKTRGQQVTLSCSPISGHRSVSWYQQTPGQGLQFLFEYFSETQRNKGNFPGRFSGRQFSNSRSEMNVSTLELGDSALYLCASSFSQATDTQYFGPGTRLTVL.

This clone was detected only a few times. The chain carries TRBV29-1 and TRBJ2-3; no definite D call. V lost 7 bases and J lost 4, with 12 bases in between. This CDR3 region has 12 residues. Germline V gives CDR1 SQVTM, CDR2 ANQGSEA. DNA for the CDR3: TGCAGCGCCACCCAGTTACCAGATACGCAGTATTTT. Its protein product is CSATQLPDTQYF.

CDR3 in amino acids: CASSTSGVPDTQYF. The CDR3 DNA reads as TGTGCCAGCTCAACCAGCGGGGTCCCAGATACGCAGTATTTT. The V call is TRBV18, the J call TRBJ2-3; TRBD2 matches at 7 bases. The CDR3 totals 14 residues. Germline V lookup: CDR1 KGHSH, CDR2 LQKENI. The trim removed 5 bases at V and 4 bases at J, leaving 6 bases unmatched.

This clone was observed a handful of times. The CDR3 region has the DNA TGTGCCAGCAGGAACAGGGGGAGTCAGCCCCAGCATTTT. It yields the protein CASRNRGSQPQHF. The chain recombines TRBV27 with TRBJ1-5, with 8 positions matching TRBD1. The V gene end was trimmed by 6 bases and the J gene end by 6 bases; junction bases not matched to a gene: 4. The CDR3 sequence is 13 residues long. The germline gives CDR1 MNHEY, CDR2 SMNVEV (reference sequence).

The rearrangement uses TRBV5-1 and TRBJ1-1; D not resolved. The CDR3 has 14 amino acids. CDR1 is SGHRS and CDR2 is YFSETQ in the germline V gene. The V and J ends lost 8 bases and 4 bases respectively, with 18 bases between them. CDR3 bases: TGCGCCAGTACTCTCGGCGGTTCGAGCACTGAAGCTTTCTTT. Its protein is CASTLGGSSTEAFF.

This clone was observed a handful of times. The rearrangement links TRBV11-2 to TRBJ2-2; weak D call: TRBD2 (5 bases). This CDR3 has 14 residues. CDR1 is SGHAT, CDR2 FQNNGV, per germline. The V gene lost 5 bases and the J gene lost 3 bases, with 10 bases spanning the gap. Written as DNA, the CDR3 is TGTGCCAGCAGCCCGGGGTTCGACACCGGGGAGCTGTTTTTT. Translated: CASSPGFDTGELFF.